The clone carrying this T cell receptor beta chain was seen a few times. The data belong to a study of siplizumab effects on memory and regulatory T cells. Clones were sequenced by immunoSEQ multiplex PCR, and TCRdb holds only the in-frame ones, with some missing. The profile covers roughly 69,000 clones, with approximately 87% appearing a single time and 3.5% to 4.5% taken by the ten largest. Source material: memory CD4+ T cells sorted from blood. This TCR derives from a human donor in good health.

CDR3 DNA sequence: TGTGCCAGCAGCGTAATCCCCTCCGGGACCGGGGAGCTGTTTTTT. This encodes CASSVIPSGTGELFF. The gene calls are TRBV9 and TRBJ2-2; the D is unclear. The CDR3 runs to 15 residues. Trimming cost V 1 base and J 5 bases, with 12 bases left between them. Germline V gives CDR1 SGDLS, CDR2 YYNGEE.